The 8 T cell receptor beta chains below were found in one sample sequenced in a study of blood T cell repertoires in COVID-19 (dated by TCRdb to the early 2020s). Preparation of the library involved the immunoSEQ multiplex PCR assay. The table was pulled from immuneACCESS by TCRdb, which kept in-frame rearrangements only. Such tables lose some clones; where checked, under half of the loss comes from unresolved V genes, and the rest has no known cause. The sample table records about 240,000 clones; about 80% of these occur just once. The ten largest clonotypes hold roughly 10% of the sample. Source material: peripheral blood. The receptors derive from a woman older than 75 with acute or convalescent COVID-19.

The V call is TRBV3-1 (or the pseudogene TRBV3-2), the J call TRBJ2-2; D is undetermined. Germline V gene data show CDR1 as LGHDT and CDR2 as YNNKEL (reference sequence). The CDR3 covers 12 residues. The V end lost 3 bases, the J end lost 6 bases, and 5 bases lay between the germline ends. The CDR3 is CASSHDSGELFF. CDR3 bases: TGTGCCAGCAGCCACGACTCCGGGGAGCTGTTTTTT.

The chain couples TRBV5-1 to TRBJ1-6; tentatively, D is TRBD1 (6 bases). V was cut by 3 bases and J by 8 bases, with 12 bases left in between. Looked up from germline, CDR1 is SGHRS and CDR2 is YFSETQ. The CDR3 sequence is 14 residues long. The CDR3 DNA reads as TGCGCCAGCAGCTCACAGGGTTTTTATTCACCCCTCCACTTT. The encoded protein is CASSSQGFYSPLHF.

This chain joins TRBV3-1 (or the pseudogene TRBV3-2) and TRBJ1-4; D ambiguous. V lost 2 bases and J 7 bases, leaving 11 bases between the germline ends. The CDR3 spans 14 residues. Looked up from germline, CDR1 is LGHDT and CDR2 is YNNKEL (reference sequence). The CDR3 region has the DNA TGTGCCAGCAGCCAAACGGGGTTAGGTGAAAAACTGTTTTTT. It translates to CASSQTGLGEKLFF.

This sequence joins TRBV7-3 and TRBJ1-1, with TRBD1 as a possible D gene (6 bases). Germline loops: CDR1 SGHTA, CDR2 FQGTGA. This CDR3 region has 16 residues. Between the trimmed V and J ends, which lost 4 bases and 5 bases, there was a span of 20 bases. CDR3 bases: TGTGCCAGCAGCTCCCCCCGGCCACAGGGAGGGACTGAAGCTTTCTTT. It codes for CASSSPRPQGGTEAFF.

To note about this clone: The sample carries other DNA sequences with the same CDR3. This chain links TRBV7-2 with TRBJ2-5; 7 bases are a match to TRBD1. CDR1 and CDR2 from the germline V gene are SGHTA and FQGNSA. Unmatched junction bases numbered 4, after V lost 5 bases and J lost 1 base. The CDR3 extends over 14 amino acids. CDR3 DNA: TGTGCCAGCAGCCTTGACAGGGCCCAAGAGACCCAGTACTTC. Amino acids: CASSLDRAQETQYF.

This clone was observed once. This chain joins TRBV6-5 and TRBJ2-1; D possibly corresponds to TRBD2 (6 bases). The V gene lost 0 bases and the J gene lost 8 bases, with 11 bases spanning the gap. Per the germline V gene, CDR1 is MNHEY and CDR2 is SVGAGI. The CDR3 runs to 14 residues. Written as DNA, the CDR3 is TGTGCCAGCAGTTACTCGGCTAGCGTCTATGAGCAGTTCTTC. It specifies CASSYSASVYEQFF.

V gene TRBV2 combines with J gene TRBJ2-1; TRBD1 matches 12 bases. Germline CDR1 and CDR2: SNHLY and FYNNEI. V was clipped by 4 bases and J by 7 bases; unmatched bases: 5. CDR3 length equals 15 residues. The CDR3 sequence is CASSARDRGQNEQFF. The CDR3 nucleotides are TGTGCCAGCAGTGCCCGGGACAGGGGGCAGAATGAGCAGTTCTTC. Together with reference TRBV2 and TRBJ2-1, the CDR3 gives the full variable domain: EPEVTQTPSHQVTQMGQEVILRCVPISNHLYFYWYRQILGQKVEFLVSFYNNEISEKSEIFDDQFSVERPDGSNFTLKIRSTKLEDSAMYFCASSARDRGQNEQFFGPGTRLTVL.

Worth noting for this clone: This CDR3 is also generated by other DNA sequences in the sample. The chain uses TRBV5-1 and TRBJ2-1; 8 bases match TRBD1. V gave up 1 base and J gave up 1 base; unmatched junction bases: 1. Germline CDR1 reads SGHRS; CDR2 reads YFSETQ. The CDR3 length is 15 residues. In DNA form, the CDR3 reads TGCGCCAGCAGCTTGCAGGGGGCTTCCTACAATGAGCAGTTCTTC. Translation: CASSLQGASYNEQFF.